This entry concerns a single TCR beta chain. Seattle's enrolled individuals joined amid active infection and were then monitored longitudinally. These data originate in a study of blood T cell repertoires in COVID-19. As for the study in general: Material from acute and convalescent COVID-19 was sourced from the United States, Italy and Spain.

Between the trimmed V and J ends, which lost 1 base and 3 bases, there was a span of 7 bases. This CDR3 region has 14 residues. CDR1 is MDHEN, CDR2 SYDVKM, per germline. In the original analysis: Reference gene primer amplification gave nucleated cell count estimates. The protocol was immunoSEQ multiplex PCR, while the TCRdb copy is restricted to in-frame clones and leaves out a portion. D and trimming come from the DNA, and the V and J calls and clone size come from that table. In the table there are around 110,000 clones, 75% to 85% of which are singletons. This sequence joins TRBV28 and TRBJ1-5; no reliable D call. The origin of this receptor is a man older than 75 with COVID-19, enrolled during active disease. Material: peripheral blood. The CDR3 coding sequence is TGTGCCAGCAGTTTATCCCATTTCAATCAGCCCCAGCATTTT. It codes for CASSLSHFNQPQHF.